This T cell receptor beta chain is drawn from a study of beta chain features in type 1 diabetes. The overall study: The patient and healthy donor groups were comparable for age, gender and cell yields.

In the case of this clone: Antigen unknown.

The investigators reverse transcribed all of the isolated RNA, so they sequenced expressed TCRB transcripts. Assay: immunoSEQ multiplex PCR; the TCRdb copy retains only in-frame clones and omits some. The sample contains roughly 340,000 clones, roughly 13% of which appear only once. The V end was cut by 4 bases, the J end by 2 bases, with 14 bases between. Germline CDR1 ENHRY, CDR2 SYGVKD. This CDR3 is built from 15 residues. Study-level points and caveats: Over-representation of high TCR-expressing cells was a possible consequence of cDNA sequencing. Short templates might get an advantage during PCR, and this would be equal in patients and controls. Shorter TCRB CDR3s, moderately but significantly so, marked every one of the four CD4+ subsets in Type 1 diabetes patients.

The sequenced material came from naive CD4+ T cells from blood. The sequence came from a woman between 18 and 30 years old with type 1 diabetes. The chain recombines TRBV10-3 with TRBJ2-5; D possibly corresponds to TRBD1 (6 bases). Here the CDR3 DNA reads TGTGCCATCAGTGGGTCGCCCGGACAGCAAGAGACCCAGTACTTC. It encodes CAISGSPGQQETQYF.